This T cell receptor beta chain was identified during a study of blood T cell repertoires in COVID-19. Study in general: Acute and convalescent COVID-19 samples came from the United States, Italy and Spain. Sources were T cells, B-cell-depleted T cells, or PBMCs; the material itself was cDNA or gDNA.

V was trimmed by 0 bases and J by 9 bases, leaving 12 bases between them. The CDR3 length is 14 residues. Germline lookup yields CDR1 MGHRA and CDR2 YSYEKL. In the original analysis: Estimation of nucleated cell counts was performed using reference gene primer amplification. Method: immunoSEQ multiplex PCR; TCRdb's copy keeps in-frame clones and lacks some. That table gives V, J and clone size, and the DNA gave D and trimming. The sample has fewer than 150,000 clones; approximately 87% are singletons. This clone showed up just once. The sequenced material came from peripheral blood. The source is a woman in her forties with acute or convalescent COVID-19. The rearrangement links TRBV4-1 to TRBJ2-1, with a possible D match to TRBD1 (5 bases). Here the CDR3 DNA reads TGCGCCAGCAGCCAAGATCAGGGCTTGGCTGAGCAGTTCTTC. It yields the protein CASSQDQGLAEQFF.